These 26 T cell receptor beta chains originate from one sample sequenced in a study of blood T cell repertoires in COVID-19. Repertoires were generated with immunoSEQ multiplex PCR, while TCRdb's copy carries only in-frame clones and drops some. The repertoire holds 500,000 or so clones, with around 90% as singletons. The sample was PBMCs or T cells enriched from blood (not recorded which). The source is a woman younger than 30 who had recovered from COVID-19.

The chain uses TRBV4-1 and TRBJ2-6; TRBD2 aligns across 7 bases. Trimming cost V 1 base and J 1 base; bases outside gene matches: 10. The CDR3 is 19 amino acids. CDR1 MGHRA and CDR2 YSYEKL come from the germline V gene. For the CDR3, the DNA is TGCGCCAGCAGCCAAGGGAAGGGAGGGAGAGCATCTGGGGCCAACGTCCTGACTTTC. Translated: CASSQGKGGRASGANVLTF.

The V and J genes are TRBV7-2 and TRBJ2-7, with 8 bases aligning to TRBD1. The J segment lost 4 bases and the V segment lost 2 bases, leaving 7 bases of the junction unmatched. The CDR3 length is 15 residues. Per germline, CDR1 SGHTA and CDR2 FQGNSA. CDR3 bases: TGTGCCAGCAGCTTAATGTGGACAGGGTTATACGAGCAGTACTTC. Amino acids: CASSLMWTGLYEQYF.

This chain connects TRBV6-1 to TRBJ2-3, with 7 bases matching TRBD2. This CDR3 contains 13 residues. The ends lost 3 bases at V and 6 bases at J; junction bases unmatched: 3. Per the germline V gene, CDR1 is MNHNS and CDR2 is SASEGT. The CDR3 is CASSEVGGDTQYF. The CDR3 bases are TGTGCCAGCAGTGAGGTGGGGGGGGATACGCAGTATTTT.

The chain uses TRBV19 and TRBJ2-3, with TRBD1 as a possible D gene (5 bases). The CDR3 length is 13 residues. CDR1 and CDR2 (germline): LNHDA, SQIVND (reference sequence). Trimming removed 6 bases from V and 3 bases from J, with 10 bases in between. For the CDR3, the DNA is TGTGCCAGTAGCGTCAGGGAAACAGATACGCAGTATTTT. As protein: CASSVRETDTQYF.

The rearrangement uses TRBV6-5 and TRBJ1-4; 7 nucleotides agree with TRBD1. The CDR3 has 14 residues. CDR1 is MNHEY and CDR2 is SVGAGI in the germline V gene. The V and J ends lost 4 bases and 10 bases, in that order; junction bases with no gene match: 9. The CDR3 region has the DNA TGTGCCAGCAGTTCGACAGGGTCGACGGGAAAACTGTTTTTT. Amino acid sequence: CASSSTGSTGKLFF.

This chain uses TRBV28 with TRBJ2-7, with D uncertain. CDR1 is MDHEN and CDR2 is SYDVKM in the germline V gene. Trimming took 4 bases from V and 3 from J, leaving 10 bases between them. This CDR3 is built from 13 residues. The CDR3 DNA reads TGTGCCAGCAGTTCCCTCGCCGGCTACGAGCAGTACTTC. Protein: CASSSLAGYEQYF.

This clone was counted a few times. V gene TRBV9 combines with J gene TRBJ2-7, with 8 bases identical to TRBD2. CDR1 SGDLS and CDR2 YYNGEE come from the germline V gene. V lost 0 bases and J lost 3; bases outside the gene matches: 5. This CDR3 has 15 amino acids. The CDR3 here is CASSVAGRAGYEQYF. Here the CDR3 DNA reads TGTGCCAGCAGCGTAGCCGGGAGGGCAGGCTACGAGCAGTACTTC.

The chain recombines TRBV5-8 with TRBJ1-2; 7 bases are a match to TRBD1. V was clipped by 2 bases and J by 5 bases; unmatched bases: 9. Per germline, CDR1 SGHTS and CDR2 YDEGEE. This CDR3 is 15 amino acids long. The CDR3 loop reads CASSLGTGQLYGYTF. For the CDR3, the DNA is TGTGCCAGCAGCTTAGGAACGGGACAGCTTTATGGCTACACCTTC.

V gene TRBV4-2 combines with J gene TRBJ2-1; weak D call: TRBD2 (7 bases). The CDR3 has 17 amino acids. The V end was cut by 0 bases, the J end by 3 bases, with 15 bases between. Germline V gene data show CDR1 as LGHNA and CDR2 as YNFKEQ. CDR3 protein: CASSQDRGGQGYNEQFF. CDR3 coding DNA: TGTGCCAGCAGCCAAGATAGGGGGGGGCAAGGCTACAATGAGCAGTTCTTC.

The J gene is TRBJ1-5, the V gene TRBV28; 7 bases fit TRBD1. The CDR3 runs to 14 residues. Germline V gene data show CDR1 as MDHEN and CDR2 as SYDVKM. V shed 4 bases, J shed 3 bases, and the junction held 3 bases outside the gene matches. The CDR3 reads CASSSGTVNQPQHF. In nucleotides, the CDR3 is TGTGCCAGCAGTTCGGGGACAGTCAATCAGCCCCAGCATTTT. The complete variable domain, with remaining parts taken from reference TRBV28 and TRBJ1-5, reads DVKVTQSSRYLVKRTGEKVFLECVQDMDHENMFWYRQDPGLGLRLIYFSYDVKMKEKGDIPEGYSVSREKKERFSLILESASTNQTSMYLCASSSGTVNQPQHFGDGTRLSIL.

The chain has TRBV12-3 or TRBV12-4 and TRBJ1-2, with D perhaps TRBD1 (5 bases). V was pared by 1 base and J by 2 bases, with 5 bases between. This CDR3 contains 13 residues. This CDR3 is CASSLEGNYGYTF. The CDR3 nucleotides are TGTGCCAGCAGTTTAGAGGGGAACTATGGCTACACCTTC.

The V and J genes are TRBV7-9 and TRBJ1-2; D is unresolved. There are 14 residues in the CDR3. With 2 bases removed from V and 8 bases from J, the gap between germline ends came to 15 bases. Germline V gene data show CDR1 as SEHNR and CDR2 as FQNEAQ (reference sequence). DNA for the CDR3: TGTGCCAGCAGCTTATCGGAGGCGGTGGACGGCTACACCTTC. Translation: CASSLSEAVDGYTF.

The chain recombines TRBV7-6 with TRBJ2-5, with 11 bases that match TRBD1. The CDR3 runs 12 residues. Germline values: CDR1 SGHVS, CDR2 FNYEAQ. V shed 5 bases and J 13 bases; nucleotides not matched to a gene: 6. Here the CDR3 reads CASSQRDRGWYF. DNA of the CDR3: TGTGCCAGCAGCCAGCGGGACAGGGGGTGGTACTTC.

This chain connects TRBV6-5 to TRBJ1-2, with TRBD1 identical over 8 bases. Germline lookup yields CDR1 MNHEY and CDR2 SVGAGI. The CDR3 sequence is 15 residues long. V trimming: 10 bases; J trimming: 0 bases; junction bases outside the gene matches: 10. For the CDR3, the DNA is TGTGCCACCGCCCAGGACAGGGCCACTAACTATGGCTACACCTTC. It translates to CATAQDRATNYGYTF.

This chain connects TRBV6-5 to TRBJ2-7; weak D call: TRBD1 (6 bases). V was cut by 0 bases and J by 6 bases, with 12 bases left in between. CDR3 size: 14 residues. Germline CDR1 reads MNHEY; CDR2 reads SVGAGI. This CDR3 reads CASSYSGAMSEQYF. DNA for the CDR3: TGTGCCAGCAGTTACTCGGGGGCGATGAGCGAGCAGTACTTC.

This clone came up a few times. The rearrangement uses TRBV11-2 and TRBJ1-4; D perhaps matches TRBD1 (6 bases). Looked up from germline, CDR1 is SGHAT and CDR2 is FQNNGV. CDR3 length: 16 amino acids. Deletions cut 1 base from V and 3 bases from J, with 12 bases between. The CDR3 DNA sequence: TGTGCCAGCAGCTTAGTGGGGGCGACCCCTAATGAAAAACTGTTTTTT. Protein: CASSLVGATPNEKLFF. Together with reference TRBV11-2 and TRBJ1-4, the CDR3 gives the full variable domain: EAGVAQSPRYKIIEKRQSVAFWCNPISGHATLYWYQQILGQGPKLLIQFQNNGVVDDSQLPKDRFSAERLKGVDSTLKIQPAKLEDSAVYLCASSLVGATPNEKLFFGSGTQLSVL.

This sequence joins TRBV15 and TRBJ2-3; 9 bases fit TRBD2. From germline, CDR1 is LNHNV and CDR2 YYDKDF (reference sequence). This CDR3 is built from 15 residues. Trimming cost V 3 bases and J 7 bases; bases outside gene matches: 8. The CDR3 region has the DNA TGTGCCACCAGCAGGACTCAACTAGCGGGTAATACGCAGTATTTT. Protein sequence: CATSRTQLAGNTQYF.

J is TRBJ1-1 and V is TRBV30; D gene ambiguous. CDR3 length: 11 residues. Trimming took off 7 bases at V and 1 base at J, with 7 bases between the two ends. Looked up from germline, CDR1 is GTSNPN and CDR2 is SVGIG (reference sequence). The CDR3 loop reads CAYQENTEAFF. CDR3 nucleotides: TGTGCCTACCAGGAGAACACTGAAGCTTTCTTT.

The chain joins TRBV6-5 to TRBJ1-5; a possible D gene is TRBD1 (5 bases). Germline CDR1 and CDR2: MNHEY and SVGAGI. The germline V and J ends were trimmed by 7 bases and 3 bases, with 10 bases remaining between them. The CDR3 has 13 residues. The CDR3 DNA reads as TGTGCCAGCACCAGACAGAACAATCAGCCCCAGCATTTT. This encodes CASTRQNNQPQHF.

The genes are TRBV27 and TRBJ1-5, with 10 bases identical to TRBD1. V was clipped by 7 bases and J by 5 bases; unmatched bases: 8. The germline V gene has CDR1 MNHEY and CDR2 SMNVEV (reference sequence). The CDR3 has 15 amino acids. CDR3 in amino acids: CASTTTGGPHQPQHF. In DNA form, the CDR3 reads TGTGCCAGCACCACGACAGGGGGCCCCCATCAGCCCCAGCATTTT.

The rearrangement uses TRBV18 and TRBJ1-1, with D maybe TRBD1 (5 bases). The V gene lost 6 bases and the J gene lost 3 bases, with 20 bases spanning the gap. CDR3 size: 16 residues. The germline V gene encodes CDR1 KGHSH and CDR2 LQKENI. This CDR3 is CASSSRVRGLDTEAFF. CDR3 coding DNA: TGTGCCAGCTCGTCCCGGGTAAGGGGCCTGGACACTGAAGCTTTCTTT.

CDR3 DNA sequence: TGTGCCAGTAGTAAGGGACTACTGTCGTACGAGCAGTACTTC. This encodes CASSKGLLSYEQYF. The chain employs TRBV19 and TRBJ2-7; the match to TRBD2 covers 7 bases. The germline V gene has CDR1 LNHDA and CDR2 SQIVND (reference sequence). Trimming took 4 bases from V and 4 from J; bases not matched to a gene: 7. The CDR3 loop spans 14 amino acids.

The CDR3 bases are TGTGCCAGCATTACGGAGCCCGGAAACCTGAACACTGAAGCTTTCTTT. Protein sequence: CASITEPGNLNTEAFF. J is TRBJ1-1 and V is TRBV2; D uncertain. The ends were cut back, 7 bases at V and 0 bases at J, with 18 bases in the middle. Per germline, CDR1 SNHLY and CDR2 FYNNEI. The CDR3 has 16 amino acids.

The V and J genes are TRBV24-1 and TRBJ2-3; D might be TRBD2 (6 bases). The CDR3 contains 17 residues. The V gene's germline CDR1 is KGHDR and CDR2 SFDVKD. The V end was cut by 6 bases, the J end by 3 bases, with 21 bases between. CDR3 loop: CATSPGGWGVWTDTQYF. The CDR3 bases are TGTGCCACCAGTCCAGGAGGGTGGGGGGTTTGGACAGATACGCAGTATTTT.

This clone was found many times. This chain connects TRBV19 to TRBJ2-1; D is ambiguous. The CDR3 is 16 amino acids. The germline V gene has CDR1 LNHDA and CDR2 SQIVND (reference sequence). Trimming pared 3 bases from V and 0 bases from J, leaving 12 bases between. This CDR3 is CASSIVARSSYNEQFF. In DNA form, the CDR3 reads TGTGCCAGTAGTATTGTGGCCCGGAGCTCCTACAATGAGCAGTTCTTC.

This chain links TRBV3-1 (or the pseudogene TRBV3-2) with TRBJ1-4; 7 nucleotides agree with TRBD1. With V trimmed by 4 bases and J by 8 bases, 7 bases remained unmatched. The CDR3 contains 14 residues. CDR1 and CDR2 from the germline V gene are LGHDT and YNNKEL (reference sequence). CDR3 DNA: TGTGCCAGCAGCCCCGACAGGGAAGGCGAAAAACTGTTTTTT. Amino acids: CASSPDREGEKLFF.